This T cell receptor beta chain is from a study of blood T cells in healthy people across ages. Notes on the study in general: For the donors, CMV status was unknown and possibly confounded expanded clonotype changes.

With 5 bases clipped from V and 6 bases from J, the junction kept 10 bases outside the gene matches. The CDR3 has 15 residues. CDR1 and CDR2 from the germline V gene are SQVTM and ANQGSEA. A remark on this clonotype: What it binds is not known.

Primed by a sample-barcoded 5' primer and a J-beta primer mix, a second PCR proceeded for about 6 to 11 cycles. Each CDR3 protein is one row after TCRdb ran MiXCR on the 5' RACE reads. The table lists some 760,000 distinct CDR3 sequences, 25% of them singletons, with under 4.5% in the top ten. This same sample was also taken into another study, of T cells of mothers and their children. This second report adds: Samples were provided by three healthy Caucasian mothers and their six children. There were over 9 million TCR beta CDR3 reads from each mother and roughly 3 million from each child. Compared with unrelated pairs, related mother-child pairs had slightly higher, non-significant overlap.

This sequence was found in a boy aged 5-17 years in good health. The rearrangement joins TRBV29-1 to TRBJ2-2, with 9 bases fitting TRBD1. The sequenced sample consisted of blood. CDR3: CSVYQDRGSAGELFF. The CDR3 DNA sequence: TGCAGCGTTTACCAGGACAGGGGATCCGCCGGGGAGCTGTTTTTT.